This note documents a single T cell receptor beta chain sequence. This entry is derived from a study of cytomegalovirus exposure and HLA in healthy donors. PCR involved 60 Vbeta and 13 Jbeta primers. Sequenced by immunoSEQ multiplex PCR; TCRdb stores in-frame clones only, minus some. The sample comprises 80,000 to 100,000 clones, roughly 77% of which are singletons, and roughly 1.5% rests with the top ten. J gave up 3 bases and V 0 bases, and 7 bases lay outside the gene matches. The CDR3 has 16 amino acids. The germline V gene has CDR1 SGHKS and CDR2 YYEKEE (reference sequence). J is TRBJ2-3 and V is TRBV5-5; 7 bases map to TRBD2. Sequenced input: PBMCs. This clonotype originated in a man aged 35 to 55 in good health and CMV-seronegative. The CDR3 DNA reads TGTGCCAGCAGCTTGGCCTTCGCGGGGGTTACAGATACGCAGTATTTT. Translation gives CASSLAFAGVTDTQYF.